This entry lists 10 T cell receptor beta chains sequenced from one sample in a study of early T cells in non-severe SARS-CoV-2 infection. TCRdb redid the calling of the 5' RACE reads with MiXCR, one entry per CDR3 protein. The table includes about 71,000 distinct CDR3 sequences, approximately 13% detected once. The specimen was whole blood. The receptors come from an adult who was a healthcare worker with PCR-confirmed SARS-CoV-2 infection or an uninfected control (not recorded which).

The rearrangement links TRBV20-1 to TRBJ2-1; possible D gene TRBD2, 5 bases. The length of the CDR3 is 10 residues. V was cut by 6 bases and J by 7 bases, with 7 bases left in between. The V gene's germline CDR1 is DFQATT and CDR2 SNEGSKA (reference sequence). CDR3 nucleotide sequence: TGCAGTGCAAAGCGGAATGAGCAGTTCTTC. It is translated as CSAKRNEQFF.

This clonotype was recorded at least ten times. This sequence joins TRBV5-4 and TRBJ1-4, with D unresolved. The CDR3 loop spans 14 amino acids. Trimming cost V 0 bases and J 0 bases, with 3 bases left between them. Germline V gene data show CDR1 as SGHNT and CDR2 as YYREEE (reference sequence). CDR3 sequence reads: CASSLEATNEKLFF. The CDR3 coding sequence is TGTGCCAGCAGCTTGGAAGCAACTAATGAAAAACTGTTTTTT.

A few counts support this clonotype. This chain links TRBV7-9 with TRBJ1-2, with no clear D. The germline V gene encodes CDR1 SEHNR and CDR2 FQNEAQ (reference sequence). The V and J ends lost 1 base and 5 bases respectively, with 5 bases between them. CDR3 size: 12 residues. The CDR3 DNA is TGTGCCAGCAGCTTAGGCACGTATGGCTACACCTTC. The encoded protein is CASSLGTYGYTF.

This clonotype was picked up many times. CDR3 sequence (DNA): TGTGCCAGCAGTATACACCCCAAGGCAGACTATGGCTACACCTTC. Amino acids: CASSIHPKADYGYTF. The V and J genes are TRBV28 and TRBJ1-2; D remains unclear. V lost 5 bases and J lost 3, with 16 bases in between. Germline V CDR1 and CDR2: MDHEN, SYDVKM. The CDR3 contains 15 residues.

The gene calls are TRBV7-2 and TRBJ2-7; D is possibly TRBD1 or TRBD2 (5 bases each). Trimming took off 0 bases at V and 7 bases at J, with 10 bases between the two ends. Germline values: CDR1 SGHTA, CDR2 FQGNSA. This CDR3 region has 13 residues. The CDR3 sequence is CASSLARRTEQYF. CDR3 nucleotide sequence: TGTGCCAGCAGCTTAGCCCGGAGGACAGAGCAGTACTTC.

The V call is TRBV7-2, the J call TRBJ2-1; the D is unclear. Between the trimmed V and J ends, which lost 0 bases and 2 bases, there was a span of 8 bases. The CDR3 sequence is 15 residues long. In germline, CDR1 is SGHTA, CDR2 FQGNSA. CDR3 bases: TGTGCCAGCAGCTTAGCCACCCAGACCTACAATGAGCAGTTCTTC. Translation gives CASSLATQTYNEQFF.

This clonotype was recorded at least ten times. The chain couples TRBV6-1 to TRBJ1-1; D uncertain. The CDR3 consists of 14 residues. Germline loops: CDR1 MNHNS, CDR2 SASEGT. The V and J ends lost 7 bases and 2 bases respectively, with 14 bases between them. CDR3 coding DNA: TGTGCCAGCAACCCCGACGGGCAAAACACTGAAGCTTTCTTT. It encodes CASNPDGQNTEAFF.

The chain has TRBV29-1 and TRBJ2-3, with unresolved D. CDR1 SQVTM and CDR2 ANQGSEA come from the germline V gene. With 6 bases removed from V and 5 bases from J, the gap between germline ends came to 12 bases. The CDR3 has 12 amino acids. The DNA for the CDR3 is TGCAGCGTGGATTATTCCGGAGATACGCAGTATTTT. Protein product: CSVDYSGDTQYF.

The DNA of the CDR3 is TGTGCCAGCAGCGTAAGTCATAGACGCGAGACCCAGTACTTC. The encoded protein is CASSVSHRRETQYF. The rearrangement links TRBV9 to TRBJ2-5; D remains ambiguous. Trimming removed 1 base at V and 5 bases at J, with 12 bases between. Germline-derived CDR1 and CDR2 are SGDLS and YYNGEE. CDR3 length: 14 residues.

This sequence joins TRBV10-1 and TRBJ1-1, with a possible D match to TRBD1 (5 bases). Deletions cut 6 bases from V and 3 bases from J, with 11 bases between. Germline lookup yields CDR1 WNHNN and CDR2 SYGVQD (reference sequence). The CDR3 is 13 residues long. The DNA for the CDR3 is TGCGCCAGCAGAGGGGAAGGGGACACTGAAGCTTTCTTT. Translated: CASRGEGDTEAFF.